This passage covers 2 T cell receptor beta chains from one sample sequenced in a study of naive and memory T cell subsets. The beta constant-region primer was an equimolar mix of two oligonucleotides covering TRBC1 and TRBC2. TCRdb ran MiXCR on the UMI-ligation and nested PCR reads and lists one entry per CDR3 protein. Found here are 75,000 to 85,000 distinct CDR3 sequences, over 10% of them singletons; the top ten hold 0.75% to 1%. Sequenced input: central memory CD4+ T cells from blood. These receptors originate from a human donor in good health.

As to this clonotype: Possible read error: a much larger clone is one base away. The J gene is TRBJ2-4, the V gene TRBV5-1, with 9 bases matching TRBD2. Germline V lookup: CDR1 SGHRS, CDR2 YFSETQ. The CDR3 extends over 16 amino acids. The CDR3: CASSGTSGQAKSIQYF. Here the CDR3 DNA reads TGCGCCAGCAGCGGAACTAGCGGGCAAGCCAAAAGCATTCAGTACTTC.

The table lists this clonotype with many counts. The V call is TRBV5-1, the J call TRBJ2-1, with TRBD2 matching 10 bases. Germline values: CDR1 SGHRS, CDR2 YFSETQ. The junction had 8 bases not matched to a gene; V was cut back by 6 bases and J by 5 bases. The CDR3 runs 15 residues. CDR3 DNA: TGCGCCAGCACTTACCTAGCGGGAGCCGACAATGAGCAGTTCTTC. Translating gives CASTYLAGADNEQFF.